Included here is one T cell receptor beta chain sequence, with context. Seattle's enrolled individuals joined amid active infection and were then monitored longitudinally. This entry comes from a study of blood T cell repertoires in COVID-19. Authors' methods: Nucleated cell number was recorded as an estimate derived from reference gene primer amplification. Some clones are missing from TCRdb's copy, which holds only in-frame ones; the method was immunoSEQ multiplex PCR. That table is the source of V, J and clone size, and D and trimming were worked out from the DNA. Here the sample spans some 80,000 clones, roughly nine tenths being singletons. Sequenced material: peripheral blood. The receptor was isolated from a man in his fifties with COVID-19, enrolled during active disease.

The CDR3 DNA is TGTGCCAGCAGGCTGACGGCGGGGGGTCACTACGAGCAGTACTTC. As protein: CASRLTAGGHYEQYF. The V call is TRBV28, the J call TRBJ2-7; TRBD2 aligns across 8 bases. CDR3 length: 15 amino acids. V trimming: 6 bases; J trimming: 3 bases; junction bases outside the gene matches: 10. Germline V CDR1 and CDR2: MDHEN, SYDVKM. The full variable domain, completed using reference TRBV28 and TRBJ2-7, is DVKVTQSSRYLVKRTGEKVFLECVQDMDHENMFWYRQDPGLGLRLIYFSYDVKMKEKGDIPEGYSVSREKKERFSLILESASTNQTSMYLCASRLTAGGHYEQYFGPGTRLTVT.